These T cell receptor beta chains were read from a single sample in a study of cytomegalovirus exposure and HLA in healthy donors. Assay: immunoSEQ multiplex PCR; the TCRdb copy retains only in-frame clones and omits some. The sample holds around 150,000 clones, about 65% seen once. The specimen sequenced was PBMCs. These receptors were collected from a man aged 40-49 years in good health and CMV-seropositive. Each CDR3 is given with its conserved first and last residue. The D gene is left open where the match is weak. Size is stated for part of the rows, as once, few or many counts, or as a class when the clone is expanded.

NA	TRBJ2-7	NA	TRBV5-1	TGCGCCAGCAGCTTGGAACAGGGCGAGCAGTACTTC	CASSLEQGEQYF
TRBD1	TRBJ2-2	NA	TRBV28	TGTGCCAGCAGTCCCCACCTCCCTGGACAGGGGGGCACCGGGGAGCTGTTTTTT	CASSPHLPGQGGTGELFF
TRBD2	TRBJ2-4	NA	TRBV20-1	TGCAGTGCTTCCAGCGGGGGCACACAGTACTTC	CSASSGGTQYF
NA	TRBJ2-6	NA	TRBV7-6	TGTGCCAGCAGCCTAGGACAGCGAGTCTCTGGGGCCAACGTCCTGACTTTC	CASSLGQRVSGANVLTF
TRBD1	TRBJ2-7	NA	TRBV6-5	TGTGCCAGCAGTTCCCCCTCAGGGGGACGGTACTTC	CASSSPSGGRYF
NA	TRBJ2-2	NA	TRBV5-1	TGCGCCAGCAGCTTAATGACGGGTACCGGGGAGCTGTTTTTT	CASSLMTGTGELFF
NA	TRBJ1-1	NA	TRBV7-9	TGTGCCAGCAGCATCCCCCTCGGTCTTGAAGCTTTCTTT	CASSIPLGLEAFF
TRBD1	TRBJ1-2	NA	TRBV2	TGTGCCAGCAGTGAGCGGACAGGGGGCCCCTATGGCTACACCTTC	CASSERTGGPYGYTF
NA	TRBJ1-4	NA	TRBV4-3	TGCGCCAGCAGCCGCGGTCCCGGGGAGCCAACTAATGAAAAACTGTTTTTT	CASSRGPGEPTNEKLFF
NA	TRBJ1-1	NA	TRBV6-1	TGTGCCAGCAGGGACAAAGGCACTGAAGCTTTCTTT	CASRDKGTEAFF
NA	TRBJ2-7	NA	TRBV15	TGTGCCACCAGCCGCAGAGGAGGTGGGAACGAGCAGTACTTC	CATSRRGGGNEQYF
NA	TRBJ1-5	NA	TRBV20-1	TGCAGTGCTTTCCCGGATCAGCCCCAGCATTTT	CSAFPDQPQHF
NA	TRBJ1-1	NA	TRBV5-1	TGCGCCAGCAGCTTGGGAGGGATGAACACTGAAGCTTTCTTT	CASSLGGMNTEAFF
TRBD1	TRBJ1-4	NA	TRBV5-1	TGCGCCAGCAGCCATTATTCGGGACAGCGACATAATGAAAAACTGTTTTTT	CASSHYSGQRHNEKLFF
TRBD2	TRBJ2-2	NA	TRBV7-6	TGTGCCAGCAGCTTACAGCGGGGAGTGAACACCGGGGAGCTGTTTTTT	CASSLQRGVNTGELFF
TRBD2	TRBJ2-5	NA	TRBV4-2	TGTGCCAGCAGCCAAGATAGGACTAGCGGGGGGCTCCAAGAGACCCAGTACTTC	CASSQDRTSGGLQETQYF
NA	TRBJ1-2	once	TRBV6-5	TGTGCCAGCAGTTACGGACAGTTCAACTATGGCTACACCTTC	CASSYGQFNYGYTF
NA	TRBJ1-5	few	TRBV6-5	TGTGCCAGCAGCGCTACCAGGGTTAGCAATCAGCCCCAGCATTTT	CASSATRVSNQPQHF
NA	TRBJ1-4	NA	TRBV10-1	TGCGCCAGACCCTCCGGGAAAGGGGGGGGAGAAAAACTGTTTTTT	CARPSGKGGGEKLFF
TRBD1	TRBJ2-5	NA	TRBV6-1	TGTGCCAGCAGTGCCCGACAGGGGTTGGGAGAGACCCAGTACTTC	CASSARQGLGETQYF
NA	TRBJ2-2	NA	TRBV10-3	TGTGCCATCAGTGAGCCCCGGACAACCGGGGAGCTGTTTTTT	CAISEPRTTGELFF
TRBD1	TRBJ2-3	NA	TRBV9	TGTGCCAGCAGCGCTTTACAGGGGGTCACAGATACGCAGTATTTT	CASSALQGVTDTQYF
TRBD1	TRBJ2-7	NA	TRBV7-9	TGTGCCAGCAGCTTACTAGGGACAGGCCCCTACGAGCAGTACTTC	CASSLLGTGPYEQYF
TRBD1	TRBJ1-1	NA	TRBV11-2	TGTGCCAGCAGCTTGGGTAGGGACAGGACAAACACTGAAGCTTTCTTT	CASSLGRDRTNTEAFF
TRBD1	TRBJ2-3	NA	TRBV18	TGTGCCAGCTCACCTAGGAGACAGGGATGGGGTCGGACAGATACGCAGTATTTT	CASSPRRQGWGRTDTQYF
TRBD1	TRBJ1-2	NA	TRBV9	TGTGCCAGCAGCGCCCTAACAGGGGCCGCTAACTATGGCTACACCTTC	CASSALTGAANYGYTF
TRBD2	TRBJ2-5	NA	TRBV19	TGTGCCAGTAGTATATGGGGACTAGCGGACCAAGAGACCCAGTACTTC	CASSIWGLADQETQYF
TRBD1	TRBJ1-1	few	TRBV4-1	TGCGCCAGCAGCCAAGCTCCGGGACAGGGGAACACTGAAGCTTTCTTT	CASSQAPGQGNTEAFF
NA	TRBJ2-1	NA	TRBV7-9	TGTGCCAGCAGCTTAGACAGAACCGACAATGAGCAGTTCTTC	CASSLDRTDNEQFF
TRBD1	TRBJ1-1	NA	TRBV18	TGTGCCAGCTCACCCACCGGGACAGGGAACACTGAAGCTTTCTTT	CASSPTGTGNTEAFF
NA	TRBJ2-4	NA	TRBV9	TGTGCCAGCAGCTCCGAGGACAGCCCCCTTCAGTACTTC	CASSSEDSPLQYF
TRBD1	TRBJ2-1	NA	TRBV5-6	TGTGCCAGCAGCTCACCGGGACAGGGGGACAATGAGCAGTTCTTC	CASSSPGQGDNEQFF
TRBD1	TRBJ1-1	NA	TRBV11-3	TGTGCCAGCAGCTCCGGACAGGGGCACACTGAAGCTTTCTTT	CASSSGQGHTEAFF
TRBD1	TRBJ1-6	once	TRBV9	TGTGCCAGCAGCGTAGGACAGGGGGACTCACCCCTCCACTTT	CASSVGQGDSPLHF
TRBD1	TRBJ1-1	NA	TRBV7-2	TGTGCCAGCAGCTTAGGGCCGGGACAGGGGGCTACTGAAGCTTTCTTT	CASSLGPGQGATEAFF
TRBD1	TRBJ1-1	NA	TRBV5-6	TGTGCCAGCAGCAACGGACAGGGGGGGCCGGGCACTGAAGCTTTCTTT	CASSNGQGGPGTEAFF
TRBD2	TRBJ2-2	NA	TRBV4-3	TGCGCCAGCAGCCAAGAGGCGGGGGGGCGCACCGGGGAGCTGTTTTTT	CASSQEAGGRTGELFF
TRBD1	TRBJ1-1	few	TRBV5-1	TGCGCCAGCAGCTTCCGGACAGGGGGTAACACTGAAGCTTTCTTT	CASSFRTGGNTEAFF
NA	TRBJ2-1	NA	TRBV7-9	TGTGCCAGCACCCTTAGCTCGAGTGGGGCCAATGAGCAGTTCTTC	CASTLSSSGANEQFF
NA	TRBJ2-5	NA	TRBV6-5	TGTGCCAGCACCCCCCGTGAAGGGGAATTCGAGACCCAGTACTTC	CASTPREGEFETQYF
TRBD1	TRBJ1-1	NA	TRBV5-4	TGTGCCAGCAGCCTGGACAGGGGCGGGACTGAAGCTTTCTTT	CASSLDRGGTEAFF
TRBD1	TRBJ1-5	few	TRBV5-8	TGTGCCAGCAGCTACACAGGGGGGAGAAATCAGCCCCAGCATTTT	CASSYTGGRNQPQHF
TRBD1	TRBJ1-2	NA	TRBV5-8	TGTGCCAGCAGCTCGGGACAGGATGACTATGGCTACACCTTC	CASSSGQDDYGYTF
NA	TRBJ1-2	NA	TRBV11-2	TGTGCCAGCAGCTTAGTCTGGGCGGAGGGAGGCTACACCTTC	CASSLVWAEGGYTF
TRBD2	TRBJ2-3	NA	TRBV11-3	TGTGCCAGCAGCCCGGGGCCGGGCGGGGGGGCCGTCGGCACAGATACGCAGTATTTT	CASSPGPGGGAVGTDTQYF
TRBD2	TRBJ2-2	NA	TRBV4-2	TGTGCCAGCAGCCACCTACTAGCGGGGGGGAACACCGGGGAGCTGTTTTTT	CASSHLLAGGNTGELFF
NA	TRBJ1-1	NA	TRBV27	TGTGCCACAGGAACTCCAGGGGTGAACACTGAAGCTTTCTTT	CATGTPGVNTEAFF
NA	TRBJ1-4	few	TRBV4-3	TGCGCCAGCAGCCAAGTCGGGTCGGGAGAAAAACTGTTTTTT	CASSQVGSGEKLFF
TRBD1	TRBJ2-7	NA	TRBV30	TGTGCCTGGAGTTGGTCCGGGACAGGAATCGGCGAGCAGTACTTC	CAWSWSGTGIGEQYF
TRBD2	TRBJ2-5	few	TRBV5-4	TGTGCCAGCAGCATTAGCGGGGGGCCCGCGGAGACCCAGTACTTC	CASSISGGPAETQYF
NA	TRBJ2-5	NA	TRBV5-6	TGTGCCAGCAGAAGTACATCCGGGATCCAAGAGACCCAGTACTTC	CASRSTSGIQETQYF
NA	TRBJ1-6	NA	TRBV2	TGTGCCAGCAGTCTCTCCGGACAGACCTATAATTCACCCCTCCACTTT	CASSLSGQTYNSPLHF
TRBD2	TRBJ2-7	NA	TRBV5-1	TGCGCCAGCAGCCGGACTAGCGGGGGGACCGAGCAGTACTTC	CASSRTSGGTEQYF